This T cell receptor (beta chain) originates from a study of monozygotic twins with inflammatory bowel disease. The CDR3 is made up of 13 amino acids. Germline V CDR1 and CDR2: LNHNV, YYDKDF (reference sequence). No DNA is given; TCRdb re-called the 5' RACE reads and lists each CDR3 protein once. Listed are some 150,000 distinct CDR3 sequences; about 8% falls within the top ten. The clonotype comes from a human donor with ulcerative colitis or Crohn's disease, or a healthy co-twin of an affected twin (not recorded which). The sequenced material came from blood. V usage is TRBV15 and J usage is TRBJ2-5; TCRdb names TRBD2, which stays unverified in the absence of DNA. CDR3 in amino acids: CATSRRAAETQYF.